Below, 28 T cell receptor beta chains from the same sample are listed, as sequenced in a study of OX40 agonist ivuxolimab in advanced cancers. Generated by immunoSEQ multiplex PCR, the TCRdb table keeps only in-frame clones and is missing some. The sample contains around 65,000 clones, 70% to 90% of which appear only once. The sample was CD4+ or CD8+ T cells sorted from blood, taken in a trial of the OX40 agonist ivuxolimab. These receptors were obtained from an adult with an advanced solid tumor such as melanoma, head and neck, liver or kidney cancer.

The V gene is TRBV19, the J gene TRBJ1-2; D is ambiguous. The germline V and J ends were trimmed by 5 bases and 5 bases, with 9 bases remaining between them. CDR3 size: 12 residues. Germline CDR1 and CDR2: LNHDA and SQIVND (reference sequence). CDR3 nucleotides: TGTGCCAGTAGTTATGGGCCTTATGGCTACACCTTC. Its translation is CASSYGPYGYTF.

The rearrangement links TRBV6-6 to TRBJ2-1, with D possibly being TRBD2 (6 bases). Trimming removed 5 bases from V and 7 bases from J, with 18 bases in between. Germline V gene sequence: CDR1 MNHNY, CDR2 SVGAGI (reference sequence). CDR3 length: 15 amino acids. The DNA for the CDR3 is TGTGCCAGCAGTCTCGGGAGTTGGGGACCGAATGAGCAGTTCTTC. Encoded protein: CASSLGSWGPNEQFF.

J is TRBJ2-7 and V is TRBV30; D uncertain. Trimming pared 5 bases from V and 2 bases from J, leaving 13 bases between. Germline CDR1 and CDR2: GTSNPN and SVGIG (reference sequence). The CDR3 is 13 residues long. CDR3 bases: TGTGCCTGGGCCCCAGGCGGACCCTACGAGCAGTACTTC. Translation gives CAWAPGGPYEQYF.

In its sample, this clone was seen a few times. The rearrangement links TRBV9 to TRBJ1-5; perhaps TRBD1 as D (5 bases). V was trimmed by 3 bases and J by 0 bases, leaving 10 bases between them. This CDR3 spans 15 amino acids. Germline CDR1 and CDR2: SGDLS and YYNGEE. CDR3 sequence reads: CASSAGGNSNQPQHF. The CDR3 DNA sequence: TGTGCCAGCAGCGCGGGGGGGAATAGCAATCAGCCCCAGCATTTT.

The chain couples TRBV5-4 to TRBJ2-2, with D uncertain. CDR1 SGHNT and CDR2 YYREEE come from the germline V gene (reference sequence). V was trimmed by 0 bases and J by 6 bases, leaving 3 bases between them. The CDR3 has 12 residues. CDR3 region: CASSLGPGELFF. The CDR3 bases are TGTGCCAGCAGCTTGGGTCCCGGGGAGCTGTTTTTT. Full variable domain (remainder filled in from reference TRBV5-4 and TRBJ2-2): ETGVTQSPTHLIKTRGQQVTLRCSSQSGHNTVSWYQQALGQGPQFIFQYYREEENGRGNFPPRFSGLQFPNYSSELNVNALELDDSALYLCASSLGPGELFFGEGSRLTVL.

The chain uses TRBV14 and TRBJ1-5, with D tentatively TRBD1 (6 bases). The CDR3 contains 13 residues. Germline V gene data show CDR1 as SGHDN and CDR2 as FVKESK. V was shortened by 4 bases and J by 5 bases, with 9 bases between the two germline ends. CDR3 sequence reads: CASSLGGYQPQHF. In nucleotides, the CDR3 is TGTGCCAGCAGCCTAGGGGGATATCAGCCCCAGCATTTT.

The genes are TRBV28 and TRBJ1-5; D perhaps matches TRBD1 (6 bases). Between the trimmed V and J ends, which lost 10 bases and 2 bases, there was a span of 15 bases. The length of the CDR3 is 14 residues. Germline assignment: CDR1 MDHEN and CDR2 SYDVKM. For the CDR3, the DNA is TGTGCCACCTCAGGGGCACGCGGCAATCAGCCCCAGCATTTT. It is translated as CATSGARGNQPQHF.

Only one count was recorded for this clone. Written as DNA, the CDR3 is TGTGCCAGCAGCTTAAGCCCCACGCTAGCGGGAGCTCACGAGCAGTACTTC. Its protein product is CASSLSPTLAGAHEQYF. The chain uses TRBV7-9 and TRBJ2-7; TRBD2 matches 10 bases. J was trimmed by 5 bases and V by 2 bases; bases with no gene match: 12. The CDR3 covers 17 residues. Germline-derived CDR1 and CDR2 are SEHNR and FQNEAQ (reference sequence). The whole variable domain, filled in from reference TRBV7-9 and TRBJ2-7, reads DTGVSQNPRHKITKRGQNVTFRCDPISEHNRLYWYRQTLGQGPEFLTYFQNEAQLEKSRLLSDRFSAERPKGSFSTLEIQRTEQGDSAMYLCASSLSPTLAGAHEQYFGPGTRLTVT.

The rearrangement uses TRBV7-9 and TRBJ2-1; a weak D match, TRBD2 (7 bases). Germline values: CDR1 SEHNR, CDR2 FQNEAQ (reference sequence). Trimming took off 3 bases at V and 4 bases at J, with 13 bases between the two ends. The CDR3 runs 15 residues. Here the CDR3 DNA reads TGTGCCAGCAGCTTCAGAGGGGGAGGGTACAATGAGCAGTTCTTC. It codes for CASSFRGGGYNEQFF. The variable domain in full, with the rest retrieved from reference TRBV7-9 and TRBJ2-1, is DTGVSQNPRHKITKRGQNVTFRCDPISEHNRLYWYRQTLGQGPEFLTYFQNEAQLEKSRLLSDRFSAERPKGSFSTLEIQRTEQGDSAMYLCASSFRGGGYNEQFFGPGTRLTVL.

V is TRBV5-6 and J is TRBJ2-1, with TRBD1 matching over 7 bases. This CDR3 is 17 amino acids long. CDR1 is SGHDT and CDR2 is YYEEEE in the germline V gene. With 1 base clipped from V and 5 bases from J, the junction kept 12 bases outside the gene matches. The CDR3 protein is CASSLHLTGMGNNEQFF. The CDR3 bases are TGTGCCAGCAGCTTGCACTTGACAGGGATGGGAAACAATGAGCAGTTCTTC.

This CDR3 reads CASSPPLGGGLTYEQYF. The CDR3 nucleotides read TGTGCCAGCAGTCCGCCCTTGGGGGGAGGCCTGACCTACGAGCAGTACTTC. This rearrangement joins TRBV28 to TRBJ2-7; weak D call: TRBD2 (6 bases). CDR1 and CDR2 from the germline V gene are MDHEN and SYDVKM. The CDR3 spans 17 residues. V gave up 5 bases and J gave up 2 bases, with 22 bases separating them. Drawing the rest from reference TRBV28 and TRBJ2-7, the complete variable domain is DVKVTQSSRYLVKRTGEKVFLECVQDMDHENMFWYRQDPGLGLRLIYFSYDVKMKEKGDIPEGYSVSREKKERFSLILESASTNQTSMYLCASSPPLGGGLTYEQYFGPGTRLTVT.

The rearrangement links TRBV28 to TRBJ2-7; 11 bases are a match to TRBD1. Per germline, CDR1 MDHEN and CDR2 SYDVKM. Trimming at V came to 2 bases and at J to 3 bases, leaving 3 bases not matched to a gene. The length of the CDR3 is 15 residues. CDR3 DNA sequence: TGTGCCAGCAGTTTAAGGGACAGGGGGTTCTACGAGCAGTACTTC. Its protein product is CASSLRDRGFYEQYF. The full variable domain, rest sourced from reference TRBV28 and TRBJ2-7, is DVKVTQSSRYLVKRTGEKVFLECVQDMDHENMFWYRQDPGLGLRLIYFSYDVKMKEKGDIPEGYSVSREKKERFSLILESASTNQTSMYLCASSLRDRGFYEQYFGPGTRLTVT.

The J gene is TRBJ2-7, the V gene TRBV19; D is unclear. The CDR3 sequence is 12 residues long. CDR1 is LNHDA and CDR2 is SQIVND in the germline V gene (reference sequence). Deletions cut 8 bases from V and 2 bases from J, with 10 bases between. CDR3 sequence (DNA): TGTGCCAGTGGCCGGGTCACCTACGAGCAGTACTTC. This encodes CASGRVTYEQYF.

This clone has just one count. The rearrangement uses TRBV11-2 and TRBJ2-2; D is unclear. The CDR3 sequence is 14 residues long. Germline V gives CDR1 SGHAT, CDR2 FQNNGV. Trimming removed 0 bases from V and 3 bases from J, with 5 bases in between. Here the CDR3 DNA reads TGTGCCAGCAGCTTAGATGGATACACCGGGGAGCTGTTTTTT. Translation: CASSLDGYTGELFF. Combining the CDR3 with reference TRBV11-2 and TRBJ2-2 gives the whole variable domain EAGVAQSPRYKIIEKRQSVAFWCNPISGHATLYWYQQILGQGPKLLIQFQNNGVVDDSQLPKDRFSAERLKGVDSTLKIQPAKLEDSAVYLCASSLDGYTGELFFGEGSRLTVL.

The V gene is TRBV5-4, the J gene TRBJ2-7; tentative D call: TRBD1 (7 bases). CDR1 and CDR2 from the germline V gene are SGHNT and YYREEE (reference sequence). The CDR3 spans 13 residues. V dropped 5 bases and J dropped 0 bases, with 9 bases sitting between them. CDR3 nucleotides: TGTGCCAGCAGGCGGGACAGCTCCTACGAGCAGTACTTC. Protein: CASRRDSSYEQYF. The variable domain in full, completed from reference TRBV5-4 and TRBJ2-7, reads ETGVTQSPTHLIKTRGQQVTLRCSSQSGHNTVSWYQQALGQGPQFIFQYYREEENGRGNFPPRFSGLQFPNYSSELNVNALELDDSALYLCASRRDSSYEQYFGPGTRLTVT.

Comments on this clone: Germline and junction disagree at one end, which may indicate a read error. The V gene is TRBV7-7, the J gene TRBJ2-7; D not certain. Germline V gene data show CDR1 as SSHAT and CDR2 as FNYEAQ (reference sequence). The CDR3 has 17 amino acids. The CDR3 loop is CASSLVCVSGRDYEQYF. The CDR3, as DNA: TGTGCTAGCAGCTTAGTTTGTGTATCGGGCAGAGACTACGAGCAGTACTTC.

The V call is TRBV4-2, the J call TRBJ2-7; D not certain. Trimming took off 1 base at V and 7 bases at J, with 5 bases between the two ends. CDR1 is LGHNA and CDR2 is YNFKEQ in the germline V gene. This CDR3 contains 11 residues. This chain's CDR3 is CASSQGREQYF. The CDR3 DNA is TGTGCCAGCAGCCAAGGTCGGGAGCAGTACTTC.

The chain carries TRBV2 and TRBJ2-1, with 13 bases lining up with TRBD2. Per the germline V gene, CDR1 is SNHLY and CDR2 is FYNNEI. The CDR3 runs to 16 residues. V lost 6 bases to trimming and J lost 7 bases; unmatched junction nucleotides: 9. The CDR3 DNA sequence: TGTGCCAGCAGGGGGGAAGGACTAGCGGGAGCGAATGAGCAGTTCTTC. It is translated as CASRGEGLAGANEQFF.

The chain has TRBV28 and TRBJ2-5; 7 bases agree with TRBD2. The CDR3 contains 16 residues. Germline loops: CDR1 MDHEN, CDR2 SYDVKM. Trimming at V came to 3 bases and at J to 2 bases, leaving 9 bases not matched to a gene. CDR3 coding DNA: TGTGCCAGCAGTTTTCGACCGGCTAGCGGACAAGAGACCCAGTACTTC. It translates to CASSFRPASGQETQYF.

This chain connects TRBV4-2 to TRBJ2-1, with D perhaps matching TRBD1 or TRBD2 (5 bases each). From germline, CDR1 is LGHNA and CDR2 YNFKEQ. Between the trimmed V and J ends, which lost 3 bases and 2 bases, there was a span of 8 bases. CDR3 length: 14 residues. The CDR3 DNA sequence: TGTGCCAGCAGCCATGGGGGACCCTACAATGAGCAGTTCTTC. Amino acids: CASSHGGPYNEQFF.

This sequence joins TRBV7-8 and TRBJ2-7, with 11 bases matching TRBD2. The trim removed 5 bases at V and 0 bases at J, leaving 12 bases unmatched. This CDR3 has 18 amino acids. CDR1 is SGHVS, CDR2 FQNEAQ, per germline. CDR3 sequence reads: CASSLVGLAGLSSYEQYF. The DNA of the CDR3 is TGTGCCAGCAGCCTAGTTGGACTAGCGGGCCTGAGCTCCTACGAGCAGTACTTC. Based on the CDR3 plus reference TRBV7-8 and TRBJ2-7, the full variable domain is GAGVSQSPRYKVAKRGQDVALRCDPISGHVSLFWYQQALGQGPEFLTYFQNEAQLDKSGLPSDRFFAERPEGSVSTLKIQRTQQEDSAVYLCASSLVGLAGLSSYEQYFGPGTRLTVT.

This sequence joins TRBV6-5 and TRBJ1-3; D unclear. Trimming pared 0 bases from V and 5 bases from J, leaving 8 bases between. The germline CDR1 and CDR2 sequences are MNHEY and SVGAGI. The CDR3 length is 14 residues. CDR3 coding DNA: TGTGCCAGCAGTTACTCGCCGGGCAGAAACACCATATATTTT. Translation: CASSYSPGRNTIYF.

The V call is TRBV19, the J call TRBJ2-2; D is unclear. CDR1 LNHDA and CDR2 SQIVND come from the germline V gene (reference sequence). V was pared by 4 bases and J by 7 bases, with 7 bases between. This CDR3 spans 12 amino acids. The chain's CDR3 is CASSTEYGELFF. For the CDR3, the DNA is TGTGCCAGTAGTACAGAATACGGGGAGCTGTTTTTT.

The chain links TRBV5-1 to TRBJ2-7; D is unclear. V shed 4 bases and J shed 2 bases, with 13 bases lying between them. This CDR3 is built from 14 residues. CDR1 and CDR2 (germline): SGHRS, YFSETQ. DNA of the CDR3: TGCGCCAGCAGCCCCTCGTCGGCAACCTACGAGCAGTACTTC. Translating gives CASSPSSATYEQYF.

CDR3 sequence (DNA): TGTGCCAGCAGTCACGGACTAGCGGGAGGGTACAATGAGCAGTTCTTC. Translated: CASSHGLAGGYNEQFF. The rearrangement uses TRBV27 and TRBJ2-1, with 15 positions matching TRBD2. V trimming: 5 bases; J trimming: 4 bases; junction bases outside the gene matches: 3. Per the germline V gene, CDR1 is MNHEY and CDR2 is SMNVEV (reference sequence). The CDR3 spans 16 residues.

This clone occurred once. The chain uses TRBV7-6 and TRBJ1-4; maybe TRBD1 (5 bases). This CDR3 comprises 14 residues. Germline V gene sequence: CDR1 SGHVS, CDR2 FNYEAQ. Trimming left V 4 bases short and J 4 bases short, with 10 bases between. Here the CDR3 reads CASSSPGLNEKLFF. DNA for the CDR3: TGTGCCAGCAGCTCACCAGGGCTTAATGAAAAACTGTTTTTT.

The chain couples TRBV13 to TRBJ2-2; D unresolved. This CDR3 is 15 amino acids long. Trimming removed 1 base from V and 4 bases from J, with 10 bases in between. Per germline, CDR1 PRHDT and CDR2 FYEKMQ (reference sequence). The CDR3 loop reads CASSLAGVLTGELFF. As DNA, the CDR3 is TGTGCCAGCAGCTTAGCTGGCGTCCTCACCGGGGAGCTGTTTTTT.

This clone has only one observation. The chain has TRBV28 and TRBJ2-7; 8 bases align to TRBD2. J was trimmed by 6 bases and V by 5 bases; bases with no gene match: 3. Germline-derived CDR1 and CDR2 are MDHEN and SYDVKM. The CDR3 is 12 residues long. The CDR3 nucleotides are TGTGCCAGCAGTGCTGCGGGGGGCGAGCAGTACTTC. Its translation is CASSAAGGEQYF. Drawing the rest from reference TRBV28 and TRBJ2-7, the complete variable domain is DVKVTQSSRYLVKRTGEKVFLECVQDMDHENMFWYRQDPGLGLRLIYFSYDVKMKEKGDIPEGYSVSREKKERFSLILESASTNQTSMYLCASSAAGGEQYFGPGTRLTVT.